This T cell receptor beta chain was documented in a study of T-cell reconstitution after alpha-beta-depleted transplantation in children. Trimming pared 3 bases from V and 0 bases from J, leaving 12 bases between. The CDR3 is 16 residues long. Unique molecular identifiers were built into the TCRbeta library. TCRdb redid the calling of the PCR reads with MiXCR, one entry per CDR3 protein. The table has just under 550,000 distinct CDR3 sequences, about a sixth seen once. This clonotype occurred a few times. The rearrangement links TRBV12-3 or TRBV12-4 to TRBJ1-3; D gene ambiguous. This clonotype originated in a human donor who donated a stem cell graft to a child with acute lymphoblastic leukemia. The material was PBMCs from the stem cell graft donor, obtained from the stem cell graft. Written as DNA, the CDR3 is TGTGCCAGCAGTTTCCATATTGGGATCTCTGGAAACACCATATATTTT. Protein product: CASSFHIGISGNTIYF.